The 2 T cell receptor beta chains presented below share a single source sample, sequenced in a study of blood T cell repertoires in COVID-19 (dated by TCRdb to the early 2020s). The library was prepared using the immunoSEQ multiplex PCR assay. This immuneACCESS table, as held by TCRdb, lists in-frame sequences with V and J called but not all clones. Of the missing ones, under half trace to an unresolved V gene in checked studies; the others have no known cause. Present in this sample are around 200,000 clones, roughly 76% of which were seen just once. The top ten hold 4.5% to 5.5% of the sample. The sequenced sample was peripheral blood. These receptors all stem from a human donor in a cohort sampled during active COVID-19.

The gene calls are TRBV4-3 and TRBJ2-4, with TRBD2 as a possible D gene (7 bases). Deletions cut 0 bases from V and 8 bases from J, with 17 bases between. The germline V gene encodes CDR1 LGHNA and CDR2 YSLEER. The CDR3 contains 16 residues. The CDR3 is CASSQDLRGAVDIQYF. The CDR3 DNA sequence: TGCGCCAGCAGCCAAGATCTTCGGGGGGCGGTAGACATTCAGTACTTC.

This clone was counted a single time. The V and J genes are TRBV11-2 and TRBJ2-7, with 8 nucleotides matching TRBD2. The CDR3 covers 15 residues. V trimming: 5 bases; J trimming: 3 bases; junction bases outside the gene matches: 9. The V gene's germline CDR1 is SGHAT and CDR2 FQNNGV. The CDR3 region is CASSPMVLAGYEQYF. The CDR3 nucleotides read TGTGCCAGCAGCCCTATGGTCCTAGCGGGCTACGAGCAGTACTTC. Based on the CDR3 plus reference TRBV11-2 and TRBJ2-7, the full variable domain is EAGVAQSPRYKIIEKRQSVAFWCNPISGHATLYWYQQILGQGPKLLIQFQNNGVVDDSQLPKDRFSAERLKGVDSTLKIQPAKLEDSAVYLCASSPMVLAGYEQYFGPGTRLTVT.